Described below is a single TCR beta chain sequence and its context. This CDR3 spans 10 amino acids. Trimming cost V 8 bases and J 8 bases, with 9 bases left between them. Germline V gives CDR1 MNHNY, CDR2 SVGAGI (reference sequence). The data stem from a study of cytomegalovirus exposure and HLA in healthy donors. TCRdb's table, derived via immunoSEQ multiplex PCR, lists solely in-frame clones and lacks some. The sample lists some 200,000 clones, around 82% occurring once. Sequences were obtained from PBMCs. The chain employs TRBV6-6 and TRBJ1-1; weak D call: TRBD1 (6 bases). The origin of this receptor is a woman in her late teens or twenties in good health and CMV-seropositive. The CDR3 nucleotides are TGTGCCAGCGGACAGCACGAAGCTTTCTTT. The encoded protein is CASGQHEAFF.